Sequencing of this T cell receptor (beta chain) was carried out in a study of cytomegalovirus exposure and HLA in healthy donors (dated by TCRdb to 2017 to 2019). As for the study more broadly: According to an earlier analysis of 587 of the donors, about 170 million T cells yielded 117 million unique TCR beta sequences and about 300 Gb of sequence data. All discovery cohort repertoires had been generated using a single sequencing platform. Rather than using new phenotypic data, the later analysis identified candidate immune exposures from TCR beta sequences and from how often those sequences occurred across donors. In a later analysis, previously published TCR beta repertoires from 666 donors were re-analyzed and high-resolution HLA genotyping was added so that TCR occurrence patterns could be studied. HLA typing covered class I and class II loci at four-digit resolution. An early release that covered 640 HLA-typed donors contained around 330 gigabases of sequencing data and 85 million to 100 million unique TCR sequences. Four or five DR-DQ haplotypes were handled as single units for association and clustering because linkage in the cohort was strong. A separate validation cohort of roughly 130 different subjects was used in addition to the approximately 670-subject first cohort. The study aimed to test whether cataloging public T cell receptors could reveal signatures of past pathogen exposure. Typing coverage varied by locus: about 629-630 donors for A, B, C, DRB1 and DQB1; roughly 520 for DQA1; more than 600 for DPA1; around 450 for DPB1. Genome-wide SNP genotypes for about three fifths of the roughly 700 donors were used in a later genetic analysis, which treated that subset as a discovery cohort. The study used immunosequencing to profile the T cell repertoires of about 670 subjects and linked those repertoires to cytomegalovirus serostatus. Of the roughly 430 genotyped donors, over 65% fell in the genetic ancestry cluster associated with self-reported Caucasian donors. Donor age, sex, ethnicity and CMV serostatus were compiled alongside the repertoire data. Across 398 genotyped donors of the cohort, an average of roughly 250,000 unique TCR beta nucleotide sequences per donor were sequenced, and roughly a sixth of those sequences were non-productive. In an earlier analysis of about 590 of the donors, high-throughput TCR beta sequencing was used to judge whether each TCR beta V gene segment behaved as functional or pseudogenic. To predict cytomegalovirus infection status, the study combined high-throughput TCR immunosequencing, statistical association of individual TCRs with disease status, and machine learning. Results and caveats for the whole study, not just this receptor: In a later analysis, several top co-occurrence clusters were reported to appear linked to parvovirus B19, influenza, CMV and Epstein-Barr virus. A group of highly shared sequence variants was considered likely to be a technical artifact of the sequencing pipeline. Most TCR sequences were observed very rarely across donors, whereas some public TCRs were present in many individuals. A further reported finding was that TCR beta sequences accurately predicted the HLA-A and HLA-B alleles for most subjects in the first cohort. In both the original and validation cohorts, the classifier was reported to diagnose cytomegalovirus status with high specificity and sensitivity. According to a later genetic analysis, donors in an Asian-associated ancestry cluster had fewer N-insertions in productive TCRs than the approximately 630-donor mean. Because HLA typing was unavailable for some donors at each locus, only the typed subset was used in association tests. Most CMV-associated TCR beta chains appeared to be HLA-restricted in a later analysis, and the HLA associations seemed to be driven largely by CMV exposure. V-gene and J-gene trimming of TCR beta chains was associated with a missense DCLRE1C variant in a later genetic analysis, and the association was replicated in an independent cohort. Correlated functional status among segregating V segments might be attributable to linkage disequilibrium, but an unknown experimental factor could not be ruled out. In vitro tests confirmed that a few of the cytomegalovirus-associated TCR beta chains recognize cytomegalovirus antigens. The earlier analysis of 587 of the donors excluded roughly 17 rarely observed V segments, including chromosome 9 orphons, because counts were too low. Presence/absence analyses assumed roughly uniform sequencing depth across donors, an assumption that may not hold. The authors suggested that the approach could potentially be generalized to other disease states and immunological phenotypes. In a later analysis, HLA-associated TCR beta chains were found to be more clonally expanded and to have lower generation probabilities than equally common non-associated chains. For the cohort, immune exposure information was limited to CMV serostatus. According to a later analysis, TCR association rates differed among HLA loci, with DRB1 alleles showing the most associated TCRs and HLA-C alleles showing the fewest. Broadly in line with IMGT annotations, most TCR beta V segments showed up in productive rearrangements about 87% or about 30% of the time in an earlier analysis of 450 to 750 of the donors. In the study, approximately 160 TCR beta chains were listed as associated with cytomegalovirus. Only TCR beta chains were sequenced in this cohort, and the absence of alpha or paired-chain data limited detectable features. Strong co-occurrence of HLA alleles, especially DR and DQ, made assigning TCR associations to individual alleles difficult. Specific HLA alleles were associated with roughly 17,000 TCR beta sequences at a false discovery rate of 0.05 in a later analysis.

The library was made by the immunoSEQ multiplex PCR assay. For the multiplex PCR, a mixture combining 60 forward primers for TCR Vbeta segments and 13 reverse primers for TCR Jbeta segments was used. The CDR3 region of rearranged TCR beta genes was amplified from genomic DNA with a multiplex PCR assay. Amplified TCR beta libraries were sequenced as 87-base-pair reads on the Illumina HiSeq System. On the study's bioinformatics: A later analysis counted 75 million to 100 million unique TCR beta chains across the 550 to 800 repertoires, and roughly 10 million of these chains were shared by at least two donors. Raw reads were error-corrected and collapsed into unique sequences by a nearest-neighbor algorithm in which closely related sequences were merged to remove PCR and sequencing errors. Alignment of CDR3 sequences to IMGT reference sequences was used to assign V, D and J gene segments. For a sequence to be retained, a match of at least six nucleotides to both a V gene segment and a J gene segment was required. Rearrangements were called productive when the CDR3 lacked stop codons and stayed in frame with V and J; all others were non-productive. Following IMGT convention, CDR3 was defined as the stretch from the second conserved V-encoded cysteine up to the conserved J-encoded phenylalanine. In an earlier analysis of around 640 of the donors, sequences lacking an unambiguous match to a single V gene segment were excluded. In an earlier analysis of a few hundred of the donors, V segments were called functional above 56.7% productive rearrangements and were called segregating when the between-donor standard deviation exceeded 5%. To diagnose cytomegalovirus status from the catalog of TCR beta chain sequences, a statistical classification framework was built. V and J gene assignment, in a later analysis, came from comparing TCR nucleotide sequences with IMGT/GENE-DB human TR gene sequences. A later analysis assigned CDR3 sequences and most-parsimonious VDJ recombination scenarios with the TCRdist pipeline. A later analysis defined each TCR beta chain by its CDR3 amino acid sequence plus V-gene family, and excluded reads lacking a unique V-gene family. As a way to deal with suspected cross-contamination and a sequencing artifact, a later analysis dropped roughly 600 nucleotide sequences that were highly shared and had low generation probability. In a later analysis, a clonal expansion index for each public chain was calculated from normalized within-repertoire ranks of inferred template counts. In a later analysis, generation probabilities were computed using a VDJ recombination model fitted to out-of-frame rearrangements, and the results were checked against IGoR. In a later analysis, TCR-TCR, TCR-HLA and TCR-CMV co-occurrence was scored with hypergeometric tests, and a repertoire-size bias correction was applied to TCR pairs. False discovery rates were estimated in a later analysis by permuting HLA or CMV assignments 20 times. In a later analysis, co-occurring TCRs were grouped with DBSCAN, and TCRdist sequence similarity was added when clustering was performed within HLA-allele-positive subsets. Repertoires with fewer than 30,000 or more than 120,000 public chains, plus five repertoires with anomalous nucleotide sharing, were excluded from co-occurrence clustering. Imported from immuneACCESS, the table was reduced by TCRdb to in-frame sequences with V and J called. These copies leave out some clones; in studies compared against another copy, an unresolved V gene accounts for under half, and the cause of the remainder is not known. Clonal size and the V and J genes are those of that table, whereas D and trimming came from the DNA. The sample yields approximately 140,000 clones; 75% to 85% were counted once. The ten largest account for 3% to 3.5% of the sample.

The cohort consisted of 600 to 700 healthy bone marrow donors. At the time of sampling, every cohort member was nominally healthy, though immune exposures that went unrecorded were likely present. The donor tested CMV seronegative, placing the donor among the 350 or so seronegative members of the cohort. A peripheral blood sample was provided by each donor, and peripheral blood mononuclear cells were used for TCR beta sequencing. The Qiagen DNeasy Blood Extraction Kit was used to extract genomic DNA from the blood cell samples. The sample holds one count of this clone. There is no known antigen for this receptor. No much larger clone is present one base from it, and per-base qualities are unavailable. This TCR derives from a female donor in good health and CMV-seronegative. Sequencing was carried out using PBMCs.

The CDR3 sequence is CASSSPGQGYEQYF. The DNA sequence is TGTGCCAGCAGCTCCCCGGGACAAGGCTACGAGCAGTACTTC. The chain links TRBV5-6 with TRBJ2-7, with TRBD1 as a weak D call on 6 bases. A distance of 13 bases separates the germline ends of V and J, which lose 3 bases and 3 bases respectively. The CDR3 measures 14 amino acids from cysteine to phenylalanine. Just the 42-base CDR3 DNA is kept, in frame starting at base 1. Via the germline V gene, CDR1 is SGHDT and CDR2 YYEEEE.